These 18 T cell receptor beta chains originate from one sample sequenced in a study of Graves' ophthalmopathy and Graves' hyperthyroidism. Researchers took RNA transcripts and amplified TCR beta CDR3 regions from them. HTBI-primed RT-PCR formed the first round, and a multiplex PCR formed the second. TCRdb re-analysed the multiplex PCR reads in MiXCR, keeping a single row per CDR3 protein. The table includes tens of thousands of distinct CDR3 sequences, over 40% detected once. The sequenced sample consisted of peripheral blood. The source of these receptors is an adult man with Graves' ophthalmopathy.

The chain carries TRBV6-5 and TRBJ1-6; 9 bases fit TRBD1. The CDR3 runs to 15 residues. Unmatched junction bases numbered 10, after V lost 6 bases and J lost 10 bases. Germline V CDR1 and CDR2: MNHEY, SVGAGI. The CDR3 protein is CASSTQGTGISPLHF. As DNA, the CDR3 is TGTGCCAGCAGCACCCAAGGGACAGGGATCTCACCCCTCCACTTT.

The DNA of the CDR3 is TGTGCCAGCAGCGTCCCTGAGCGGACCGGGGAGCTGTTTTTT. Translated: CASSVPERTGELFF. The chain couples TRBV9 to TRBJ2-2; maybe TRBD2 (5 bases). The CDR3 extends over 14 amino acids. CDR1 and CDR2 (germline): SGDLS, YYNGEE. With 2 bases removed from V and 5 bases from J, the gap between germline ends came to 10 bases.

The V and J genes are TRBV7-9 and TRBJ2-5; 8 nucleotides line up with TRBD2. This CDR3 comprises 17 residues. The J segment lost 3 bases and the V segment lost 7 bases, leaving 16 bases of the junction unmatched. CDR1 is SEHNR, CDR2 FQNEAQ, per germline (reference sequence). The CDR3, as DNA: TGTGCCAGCACCGACACTAGGGTAGCGGGGTTCAAAGAGACCCAGTACTTC. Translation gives CASTDTRVAGFKETQYF.

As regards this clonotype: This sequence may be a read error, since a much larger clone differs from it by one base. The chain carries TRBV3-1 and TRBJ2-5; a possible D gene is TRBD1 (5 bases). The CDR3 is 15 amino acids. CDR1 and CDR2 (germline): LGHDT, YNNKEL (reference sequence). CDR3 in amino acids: CACSQDLKGQETQYF. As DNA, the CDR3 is TGTGCCTGCAGCCAAGATCTGAAGGGGCAAGAGACCCAGTACTTC.

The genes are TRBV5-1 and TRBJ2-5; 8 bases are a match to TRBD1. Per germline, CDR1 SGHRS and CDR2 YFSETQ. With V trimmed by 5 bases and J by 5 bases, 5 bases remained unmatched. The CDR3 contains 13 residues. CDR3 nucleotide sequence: TGCGCCAGCAGTCCTAGACAGGGGGAGACCCAGTACTTC. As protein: CASSPRQGETQYF.

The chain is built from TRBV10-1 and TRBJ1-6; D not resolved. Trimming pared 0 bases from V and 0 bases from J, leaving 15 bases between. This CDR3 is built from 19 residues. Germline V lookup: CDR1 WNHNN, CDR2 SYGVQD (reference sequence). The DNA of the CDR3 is TGCGCCAGCAGTGAGTCGATCGCCGACAAAAGCTCCTATAATTCACCCCTCCACTTT. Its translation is CASSESIADKSSYNSPLHF.

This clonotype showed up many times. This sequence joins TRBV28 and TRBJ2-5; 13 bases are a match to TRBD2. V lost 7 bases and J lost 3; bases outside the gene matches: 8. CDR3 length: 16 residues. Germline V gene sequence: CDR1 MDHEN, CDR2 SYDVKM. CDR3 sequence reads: CASTPSGTSGEETQYF. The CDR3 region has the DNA TGTGCCAGCACCCCATCCGGGACTAGCGGGGAAGAGACCCAGTACTTC.

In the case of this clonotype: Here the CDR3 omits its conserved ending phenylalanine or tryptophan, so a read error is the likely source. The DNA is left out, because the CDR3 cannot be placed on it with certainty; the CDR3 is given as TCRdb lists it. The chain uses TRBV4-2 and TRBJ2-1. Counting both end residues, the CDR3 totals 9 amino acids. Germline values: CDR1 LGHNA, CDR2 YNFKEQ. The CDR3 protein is CASSQDRYL.

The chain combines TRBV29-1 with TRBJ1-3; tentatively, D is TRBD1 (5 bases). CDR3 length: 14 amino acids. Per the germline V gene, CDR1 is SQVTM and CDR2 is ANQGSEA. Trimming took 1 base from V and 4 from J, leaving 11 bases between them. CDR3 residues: CSVEVGGSGNTIYF. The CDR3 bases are TGCAGCGTTGAAGTGGGGGGATCCGGAAACACCATATATTTT.

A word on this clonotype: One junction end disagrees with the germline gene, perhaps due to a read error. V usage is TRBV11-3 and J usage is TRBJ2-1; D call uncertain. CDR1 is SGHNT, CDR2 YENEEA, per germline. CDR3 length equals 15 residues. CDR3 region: CASSFRLRNCNEQFF. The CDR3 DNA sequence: TGTGCCAGCAGCTTCCGTCTACGGAACTGCAATGAGCAATTCTTC.

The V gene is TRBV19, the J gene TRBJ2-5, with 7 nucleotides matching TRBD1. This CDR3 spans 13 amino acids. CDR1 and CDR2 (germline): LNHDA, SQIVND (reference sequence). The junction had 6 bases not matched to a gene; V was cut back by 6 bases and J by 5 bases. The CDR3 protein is CASRDRSRETQYF. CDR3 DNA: TGTGCCAGTAGGGACAGGTCAAGGGAGACCCAGTACTTC.

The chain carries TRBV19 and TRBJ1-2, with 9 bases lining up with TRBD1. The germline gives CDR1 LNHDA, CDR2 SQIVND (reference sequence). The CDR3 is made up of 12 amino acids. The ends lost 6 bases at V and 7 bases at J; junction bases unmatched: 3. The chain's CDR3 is CASRSGQGGYTF. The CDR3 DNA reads TGTGCCAGTAGATCGGGACAGGGTGGCTACACCTTC.

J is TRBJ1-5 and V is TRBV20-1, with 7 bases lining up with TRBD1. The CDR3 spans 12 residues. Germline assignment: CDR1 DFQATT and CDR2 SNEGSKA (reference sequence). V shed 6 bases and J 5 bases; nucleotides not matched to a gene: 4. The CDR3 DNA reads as TGCAGTGCGAGGACAGGACATCAGCCCCAGCATTTT. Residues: CSARTGHQPQHF.

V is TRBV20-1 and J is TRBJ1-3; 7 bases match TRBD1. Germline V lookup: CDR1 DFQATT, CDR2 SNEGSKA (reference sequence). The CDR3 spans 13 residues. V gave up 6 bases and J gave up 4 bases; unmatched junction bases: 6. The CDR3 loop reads CSADDRAGNTIYF. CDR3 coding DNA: TGCAGTGCCGATGACAGGGCCGGAAACACCATATATTTT.

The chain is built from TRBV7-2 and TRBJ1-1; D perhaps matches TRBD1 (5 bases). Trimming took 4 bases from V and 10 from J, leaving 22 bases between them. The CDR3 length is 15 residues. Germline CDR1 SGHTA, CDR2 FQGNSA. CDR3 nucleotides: TGTGCCAGCAGCTCAAAGGCGGGGCGGGTCTCTGGAGCTTTCTTT. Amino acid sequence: CASSSKAGRVSGAFF.

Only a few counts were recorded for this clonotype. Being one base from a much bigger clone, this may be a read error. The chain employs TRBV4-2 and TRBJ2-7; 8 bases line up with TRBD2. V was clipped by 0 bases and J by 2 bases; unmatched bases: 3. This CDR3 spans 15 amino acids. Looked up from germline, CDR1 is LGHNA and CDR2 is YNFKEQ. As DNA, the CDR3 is TGTGCCAGCAGCCAAGATCTAGCGGGCGCCTACGAGCAGTACTTC. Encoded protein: CASSQDLAGAYEQYF.

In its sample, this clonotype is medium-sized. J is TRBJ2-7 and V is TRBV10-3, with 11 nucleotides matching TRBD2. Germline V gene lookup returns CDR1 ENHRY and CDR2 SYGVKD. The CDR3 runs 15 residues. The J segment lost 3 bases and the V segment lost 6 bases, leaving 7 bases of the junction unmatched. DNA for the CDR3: TGTGCCATCAGCGAAACTAGCGGGAGAAACTACGAGCAGTACTTC. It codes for CAISETSGRNYEQYF.

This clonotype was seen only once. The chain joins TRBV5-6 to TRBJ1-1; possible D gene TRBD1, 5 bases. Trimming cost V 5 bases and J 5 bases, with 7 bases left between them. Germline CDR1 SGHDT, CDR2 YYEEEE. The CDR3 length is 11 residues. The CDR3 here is CASRGETEAFF. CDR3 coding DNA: TGTGCCAGCAGAGGGGAAACTGAAGCTTTCTTT.